This T cell receptor (beta chain) was captured in a study of cytomegalovirus exposure and HLA in healthy donors. Study-wide results and caveats: Reported performance of the classifier showed diagnosis of cytomegalovirus status with high specificity and sensitivity. When a later analysis was performed, an Asian-associated ancestry cluster reportedly had fewer N-insertions than the roughly 670-donor mean.

Primers for the PCR totalled 60 Vbeta and 13 Jbeta. Assay used: immunoSEQ multiplex PCR; TCRdb lists only in-frame clones, some missing. The sample carries 150,000 to 200,000 clones, around 82% recorded once. This clone has more than one count but fewer than ten. The antigen is not known. CDR1 is MDHEN, CDR2 SYDVKM, per germline. CDR3 length: 15 residues. V trimming: 3 bases; J trimming: 0 bases; junction bases outside the gene matches: 3. The receptor comes from a woman aged 25 to 45 in good health and CMV-seropositive. Sequencing was performed on PBMCs. The chain carries TRBV28 and TRBJ2-5; 8 nucleotides align to TRBD1. The CDR3 is CASSFRQGNQETQYF. In DNA, the CDR3 is TGTGCCAGCAGTTTTCGACAGGGGAACCAAGAGACCCAGTACTTC.